These T cell receptor beta chains were read from a single sample in a study of shared clonotypes between healthy human individuals. The data were produced by immunoSEQ multiplex PCR, yet TCRdb's version contains in-frame clones alone and is incomplete. The table has around 440,000 clones, roughly four fifths seen once. Sample: PBMCs. Every receptor here comes from a woman aged 40 to 50 in good health. Some clones in this sample may be carry-over from other donors' samples. CDR3s include the opening cysteine and the closing phenylalanine or tryptophan. The D gene is left open where the match is weak. A row's size may be missing; if present it is once, few, many or a size class.

d_gene,v_gene,j_gene,abundance,CDR3nt,CDR3aa
-,TRBV14,TRBJ2-3,-,TGTGCCAGCAGCCAAATCACAGATACGCAGTATTTT,CASSQITDTQYF
-,TRBV6-6,TRBJ2-1,-,TGTGCCAGCAGTTCACGAGGGACCAACAATGAGCAGTTCTTC,CASSSRGTNNEQFF
TRBD1,TRBV28,TRBJ2-7,-,TGTGCCAGCAGTTCTCCTGACAGGGGGCTATCCTACGAGCAGTACTTC,CASSSPDRGLSYEQYF
TRBD1,TRBV10-2,TRBJ1-3,-,TGCGCCAGCAGTAGAACCTTAACCGGGACAGGGGGCGTTGACACCATATATTTT,CASSRTLTGTGGVDTIYF
-,TRBV27,TRBJ2-1,-,TGTGCCAGCAGTTTTTGGGGATCCTACAATGAGCAGTTCTTC,CASSFWGSYNEQFF
TRBD1,TRBV5-1,TRBJ1-1,-,TGCGCCAGCAGCTTGAGGGTCCCGGGACAGGGAATGAACACTGAAGCTTTCTTT,CASSLRVPGQGMNTEAFF
TRBD2,TRBV9,TRBJ2-1,-,TGTGCCAGCAGCGCTTCCGGGACTAGCGGGATGCCGCAGTTCTTC,CASSASGTSGMPQFF
TRBD2,TRBV5-4,TRBJ2-3,-,TGTGCCAGCAGCCTAAAAGCGGGAGTTGGCACAGATACGCAGTATTTT,CASSLKAGVGTDTQYF
TRBD1,TRBV18,TRBJ1-5,-,TGTGCCAGCTCACCGACGACAGGGTTTGGTCAGCCCCAGCATTTT,CASSPTTGFGQPQHF
-,TRBV7-9,TRBJ2-6,few,TGTGCCAGCAGCTTATCGCAGGGAAGGGACTCTGGGGCCAACGTCCTGACTTTC,CASSLSQGRDSGANVLTF